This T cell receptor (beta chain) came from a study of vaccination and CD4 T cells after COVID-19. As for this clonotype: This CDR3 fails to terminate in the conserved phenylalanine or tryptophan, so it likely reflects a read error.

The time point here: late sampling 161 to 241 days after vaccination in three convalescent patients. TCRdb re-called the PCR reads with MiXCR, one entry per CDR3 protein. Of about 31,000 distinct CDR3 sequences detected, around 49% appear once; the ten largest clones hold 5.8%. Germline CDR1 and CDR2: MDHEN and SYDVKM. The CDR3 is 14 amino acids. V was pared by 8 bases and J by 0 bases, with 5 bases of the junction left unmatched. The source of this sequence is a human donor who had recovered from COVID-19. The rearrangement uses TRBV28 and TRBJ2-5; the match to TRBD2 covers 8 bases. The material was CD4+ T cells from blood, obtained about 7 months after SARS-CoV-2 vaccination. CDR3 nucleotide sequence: TGTGCCAGCTCCCCGGGAGGGGACCAAGAGACCCAGTACTCC. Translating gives CASSPGGDQETQYS.